This TCR beta chain was recorded in a study of CD8 T cells in ankylosing spondylitis. Study-wide results and limits: Characteristic of ankylosing spondylitis blood, it appeared, was a TCR beta motif comprising roughly eight highly homologous variants.

CDR1 and CDR2 (germline): SGHDT, YYEEEE. V shed 4 bases and J 9 bases; nucleotides not matched to a gene: 5. CDR3 length: 13 residues. MiXCR, run by TCRdb on the 5' RACE reads, gives a single entry per CDR3 protein. The sample lists about 450,000 distinct CDR3 sequences, approximately 26% seen once, with under 0.9% in the top ten. As concerns this clonotype: Its antigen is unknown.

This clonotype was obtained from a male donor with ankylosing spondylitis. The rearrangement links TRBV5-6 to TRBJ2-1, with 9 bases matching TRBD1. The material sequenced was blood, either unsorted or a sorted T cell fraction (not recorded which). The CDR3 loop is CASSGTGSGEQFF. The CDR3 bases are TGTGCCAGCAGCGGGACAGGGTCGGGTGAGCAGTTCTTC. Full variable domain (remainder filled in from reference TRBV5-6 and TRBJ2-1): DAGVTQSPTHLIKTRGQQVTLRCSPKSGHDTVSWYQQALGQGPQFIFQYYEEEERQRGNFPDRFSGHQFPNYSSELNVNALLLGDSALYLCASSGTGSGEQFFGPGTRLTVL.